Below, 16 T cell receptor beta chains from the same sample are listed, as sequenced in a study of blood T cell repertoires in COVID-19. TCRdb keeps only in-frame clones here, not all; method: immunoSEQ multiplex PCR. The sample yields 250,000 or so clones, around 87% seen once. The source material was peripheral blood. The source of these receptors is an older woman with COVID-19, enrolled during active disease.

The rearrangement uses TRBV5-6 and TRBJ2-7; 8 bases align to TRBD1. With 2 bases clipped from V and 2 bases from J, the junction kept 6 bases outside the gene matches. The CDR3 extends over 15 amino acids. The germline gives CDR1 SGHDT, CDR2 YYEEEE. DNA for the CDR3: TGTGCCAGCAGCTTTGGGACAGGAACAGCCTACGAGCAGTACTTC. Its protein is CASSFGTGTAYEQYF.

Worth noting for this clone: Other DNA sequences within the sample encode an identical CDR3. The J gene is TRBJ2-5, the V gene TRBV7-9, with TRBD2 matching 7 bases. The trim removed 0 bases at V and 5 bases at J, leaving 0 bases unmatched. The CDR3 contains 13 residues. CDR1 is SEHNR and CDR2 is FQNEAQ in the germline V gene (reference sequence). In nucleotides, the CDR3 is TGTGCCAGCAGCTTAGCGGGGGGGGAGACCCAGTACTTC. Translated: CASSLAGGETQYF.

The V gene is TRBV19, the J gene TRBJ1-2; 8 bases fit TRBD1. The V and J ends lost 2 bases and 8 bases, in that order; junction bases with no gene match: 13. This CDR3 spans 16 amino acids. CDR1 is LNHDA, CDR2 SQIVND, per germline (reference sequence). The DNA of the CDR3 is TGTGCCAGTAGTATAACGTCCGGGCAGGGGGCGAGAGGCTACACCTTC. Residues: CASSITSGQGARGYTF.

The chain links TRBV5-6 to TRBJ1-1; D uncertain. Trimming removed 7 bases at V and 3 bases at J, with 10 bases between. Germline lookup yields CDR1 SGHDT and CDR2 YYEEEE. CDR3 length equals 12 residues. In DNA, the CDR3 is TGTGCCAGCCTCCGGGGTGACACTGAAGCTTTCTTT. As protein: CASLRGDTEAFF.

This chain links TRBV11-2 with TRBJ2-7; no clear D. Germline assignment: CDR1 SGHAT and CDR2 FQNNGV. The CDR3 is 15 amino acids. V was pared by 5 bases and J by 1 base, with 15 bases between. CDR3 DNA: TGTGCCAGCAGCCCCGACATGCGCCTTTCCTACGAGCAGTACTTC. Its translation: CASSPDMRLSYEQYF.

This clone was seen a single time. This chain connects TRBV6-2 or TRBV6-3 to TRBJ2-2; D gene uncertain. Germline V gene sequence: CDR1 MNHEY, CDR2 SVGEGT. V lost 0 bases and J lost 6, with 5 bases in between. The CDR3 is 13 amino acids. CDR3 in amino acids: CASSYSISGELFF. DNA for the CDR3: TGTGCCAGCAGTTACTCTATATCCGGGGAGCTGTTTTTT.

This chain uses TRBV6-5 with TRBJ1-2; maybe TRBD1 (5 bases). The V gene's germline CDR1 is MNHEY and CDR2 SVGAGI. CDR3 length: 14 residues. V lost 0 bases, J lost 8 bases, and 13 bases lay in between. CDR3 in amino acids: CASSYSGARLGYTF. In nucleotides, the CDR3 is TGTGCCAGCAGTTACTCAGGGGCTAGGCTCGGCTACACCTTC.

The chain carries TRBV7-8 and TRBJ1-6; 7 nucleotides agree with TRBD1. CDR3 length equals 18 residues. The junction had 12 bases not matched to a gene; V was cut back by 2 bases and J by 5 bases. The germline V gene encodes CDR1 SGHVS and CDR2 FQNEAQ. The CDR3 coding sequence is TGTGCCAGCAGCTTAAGGCAGGGGGGCTTAACGAATAATTCACCCCTCCACTTT. Amino acid sequence: CASSLRQGGLTNNSPLHF.

V is TRBV12-3 or TRBV12-4 and J is TRBJ1-5; D unresolved. The CDR3 sequence is 13 residues long. The V end lost 6 bases, the J end lost 5 bases, and 11 bases lay between the germline ends. CDR3 coding DNA: TGTGCCAGCAGCCTTGGAGCCGATCAGCCCCAGCATTTT. This translates into CASSLGADQPQHF.

The chain joins TRBV19 to TRBJ1-2; possible D gene TRBD1, 5 bases. This CDR3 region has 18 residues. Trimming shortened V by 4 bases and J by 5 bases, and 26 bases separated the two germline ends. CDR1 LNHDA and CDR2 SQIVND come from the germline V gene (reference sequence). The CDR3 sequence is CASSTTRVGLFPVYGYTF. CDR3 coding DNA: TGTGCCAGTAGTACCACTCGAGTGGGGCTGTTTCCCGTGTATGGCTACACCTTC.

The V call is TRBV5-5, the J call TRBJ1-2; the match to TRBD1 covers 7 bases. Germline V CDR1 and CDR2: SGHKS, YYEKEE (reference sequence). There are 13 residues in the CDR3. The V segment lost 4 bases and the J segment 3 bases; nucleotides outside the gene matches: 3. Here the CDR3 reads CASSADRDYGYTF. CDR3 sequence (DNA): TGTGCCAGCAGCGCAGACAGGGACTATGGCTACACCTTC.

The V gene is TRBV7-3, the J gene TRBJ1-1; D is unresolved. Germline-derived CDR1 and CDR2 are SGHTA and FQGTGA. V lost 6 bases to trimming and J lost 1 base, with 9 bases between them. There are 13 residues in the CDR3. CDR3 sequence reads: CASRTGSNTEAFF. CDR3 nucleotides: TGTGCCAGCAGGACCGGGTCGAACACTGAAGCTTTCTTT.

The chain recombines TRBV5-1 with TRBJ2-7; 13 bases are a match to TRBD2. Germline lookup yields CDR1 SGHRS and CDR2 YFSETQ. The CDR3 spans 15 residues. The ends lost 1 base at V and 7 bases at J; junction bases unmatched: 5. The DNA for the CDR3 is TGCGCCAGCAGCTTGCGGACTAGCGGGGGTGAAGAGCAGTACTTC. This translates into CASSLRTSGGEEQYF.

The CDR3 reads CASRISWGDTEAFF. CDR3 DNA sequence: TGTGCCAGCAGAATCTCATGGGGGGACACTGAAGCTTTCTTT. V and J are TRBV2 and TRBJ1-1; perhaps TRBD1 as D (5 bases). V lost 6 bases and J 3 bases, leaving 14 bases between the germline ends. This CDR3 is 14 amino acids long. CDR1 is SNHLY and CDR2 is FYNNEI in the germline V gene.

With respect to this clone: Different DNA sequences within this sample yield the same CDR3. The V call is TRBV19, the J call TRBJ1-5, with a possible D match to TRBD1 (5 bases). Looked up from germline, CDR1 is LNHDA and CDR2 is SQIVND (reference sequence). The CDR3 has 15 residues. V was cut by 3 bases and J by 4 bases, with 13 bases left in between. DNA for the CDR3: TGTGCCAGTAGTATTGGGACGCGGGGGAATCAGCCCCAGCATTTT. It specifies CASSIGTRGNQPQHF.

The chain joins TRBV6-1 to TRBJ2-2; 8 bases map to TRBD1. This CDR3 has 14 residues. V trimming: 3 bases; J trimming: 6 bases; junction bases outside the gene matches: 3. Germline V lookup: CDR1 MNHNS, CDR2 SASEGT. CDR3 coding DNA: TGTGCCAGCAGTGACAGGGGGCTGGCCGGGGAGCTGTTTTTT. Residues: CASSDRGLAGELFF.